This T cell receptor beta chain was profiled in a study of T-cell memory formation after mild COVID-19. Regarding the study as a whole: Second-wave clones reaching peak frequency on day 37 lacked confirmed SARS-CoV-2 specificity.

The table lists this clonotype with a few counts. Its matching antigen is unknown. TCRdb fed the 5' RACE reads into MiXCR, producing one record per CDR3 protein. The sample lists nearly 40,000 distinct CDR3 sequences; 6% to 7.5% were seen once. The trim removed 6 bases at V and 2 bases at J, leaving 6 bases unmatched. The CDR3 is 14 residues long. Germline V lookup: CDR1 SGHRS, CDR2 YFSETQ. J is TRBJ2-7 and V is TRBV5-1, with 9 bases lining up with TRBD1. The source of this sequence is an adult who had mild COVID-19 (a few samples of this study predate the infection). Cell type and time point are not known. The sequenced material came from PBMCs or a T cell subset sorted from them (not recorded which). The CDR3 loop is CASTSGTGTYEQYF. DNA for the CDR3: TGCGCCAGCACCTCCGGGACAGGGACCTACGAGCAGTACTTC.